The 13 T cell receptor beta chains listed next were all sequenced from one sample in a study of shared clonotypes between healthy human individuals. Naive-designated CD8 cells lacked CD45RO, were positively enriched for CCR7, and omitted terminally differentiated effector memory CD45RA+ cells. Repertoires were generated with immunoSEQ multiplex PCR, while TCRdb's copy carries only in-frame clones and drops some. The sample has around 2,000,000 clones, more than 85% seen once. The sequenced sample consisted of naive CD8+ T cells from PBMCs. These receptors all come from a man aged 18 to 30 in good health. Some clones in this sample may be carry-over from other donors' samples.

The rearrangement links TRBV19 to TRBJ1-1; D possibly corresponds to TRBD1 (6 bases). This CDR3 contains 16 residues. Deletions cut 3 bases from V and 0 bases from J, with 14 bases between. The V gene's germline CDR1 is LNHDA and CDR2 SQIVND (reference sequence). The CDR3 loop reads CASSIGGGFMNTEAFF. The CDR3 DNA follows: TGTGCCAGTAGTATTGGCGGGGGCTTCATGAACACTGAAGCTTTCTTT.

The chain links TRBV11-2 to TRBJ1-2; unclear D gene. CDR3 length: 15 residues. Trimming took off 0 bases at V and 5 bases at J, with 13 bases between the two ends. Per germline, CDR1 SGHAT and CDR2 FQNNGV. The CDR3, as DNA: TGTGCCAGCAGCTTAGAGTGGGGAGATCCTTATGGCTACACCTTC. Translating it yields CASSLEWGDPYGYTF. Looking up the rest from reference TRBV11-2 and TRBJ1-2 gives the full variable domain: EAGVAQSPRYKIIEKRQSVAFWCNPISGHATLYWYQQILGQGPKLLIQFQNNGVVDDSQLPKDRFSAERLKGVDSTLKIQPAKLEDSAVYLCASSLEWGDPYGYTFGSGTRLTVV.

The V gene is TRBV27, the J gene TRBJ2-1; tentatively, D is TRBD2 (5 bases). This CDR3 has 16 residues. V gave up 1 base and J gave up 8 bases, with 18 bases separating them. Germline CDR1 and CDR2: MNHEY and SMNVEV (reference sequence). The CDR3 sequence is CASSLFMWESNHEQFF. Here the CDR3 DNA reads TGTGCCAGCAGTTTATTTATGTGGGAGTCGAACCATGAGCAGTTCTTC.

The chain carries TRBV7-2 and TRBJ2-7; 13 nucleotides line up with TRBD2. The germline V gene has CDR1 SGHTA and CDR2 FQGNSA. The CDR3 consists of 16 residues. V gave up 5 bases and J gave up 2 bases; unmatched junction bases: 6. The CDR3 is CASSPGLAGVTYEQYF. The DNA of the CDR3 is TGTGCCAGCAGCCCCGGACTAGCGGGAGTTACCTACGAGCAGTACTTC.

The chain uses TRBV9 and TRBJ2-2; D is undetermined. CDR1 and CDR2 from the germline V gene are SGDLS and YYNGEE. V shed 1 base and J shed 6 bases, with 16 bases lying between them. The CDR3 runs to 16 residues. CDR3 DNA: TGTGCCAGCAGCGTATTCCAAAACCTGGTCGCCGGGGAGCTGTTTTTT. This translates into CASSVFQNLVAGELFF. The complete variable domain, with remaining parts taken from reference TRBV9 and TRBJ2-2, reads DSGVTQTPKHLITATGQRVTLRCSPRSGDLSVYWYQQSLDQGLQFLIQYYNGEERAKGNILERFSAQQFPDLHSELNLSSLELGDSALYFCASSVFQNLVAGELFFGEGSRLTVL.

Notes on this clone: The sample holds other DNA sequences that translate to the same CDR3. This rearrangement joins TRBV11-2 to TRBJ1-2; 8 positions agree with TRBD1. V was pared by 5 bases and J by 5 bases, with 7 bases of the junction left unmatched. The CDR3 spans 14 residues. Germline CDR1 SGHAT, CDR2 FQNNGV. The CDR3 DNA reads as TGTGCCAGCAGCCTAGGACAGGGTGCTTATGGCTACACCTTC. Translation: CASSLGQGAYGYTF.

This sequence joins TRBV10-1 and TRBJ2-5, with 9 bases matching TRBD1. The V gene's germline CDR1 is WNHNN and CDR2 SYGVQD (reference sequence). CDR3 length equals 16 residues. V lost 5 bases and J lost 2; bases outside the gene matches: 9. The CDR3 region has the DNA TGCGCCAGCAGTCAGACAAGGACAGGGGTTCAAGAGACCCAGTACTTC. Encoded protein: CASSQTRTGVQETQYF.

The CDR3 loop reads CASSQGTNSYEQYF. The CDR3 region has the DNA TGCGCCAGCAGCCAGGGGACTAACTCCTACGAGCAGTACTTC. The genes are TRBV4-1 and TRBJ2-5, with TRBD2 matching 7 bases. The DNA matches TRBJ2-7 better at its end, which makes the J call doubtful. The CDR3 loop spans 14 amino acids. The germline gives CDR1 MGHRA, CDR2 YSYEKL.

This sequence joins TRBV7-9 and TRBJ2-7; 11 nucleotides align to TRBD2. Germline assignment: CDR1 SEHNR and CDR2 FQNEAQ (reference sequence). This CDR3 contains 15 residues. Trimming took 5 bases from V and 7 from J; bases not matched to a gene: 10. Written as DNA, the CDR3 is TGTGCCAGCAGCCCTATACCGGGACTAGCGGAAGAGCAGTACTTC. It is translated as CASSPIPGLAEEQYF.

This clone appeared a few times. The chain carries TRBV4-3 and TRBJ1-1; D is unclear. The CDR3 sequence is 16 residues long. V was pared by 4 bases and J by 3 bases, with 18 bases between. From germline, CDR1 is LGHNA and CDR2 YSLEER. The DNA for the CDR3 is TGCGCCAGCAGCCTGACGGGCCTCCCTGGGGACACTGAAGCTTTCTTT. This translates into CASSLTGLPGDTEAFF.

The chain couples TRBV5-5 to TRBJ2-7, with 8 bases fitting TRBD2. This CDR3 spans 15 amino acids. The V gene end was trimmed by 0 bases and the J gene end by 3 bases; junction bases not matched to a gene: 5. Germline V gives CDR1 SGHKS, CDR2 YYEKEE (reference sequence). In nucleotides, the CDR3 is TGTGCCAGCAGCTTGGGCGGGGGGCGCGTCTACGAGCAGTACTTC. This sequence encodes CASSLGGGRVYEQYF.

This chain connects TRBV29-1 to TRBJ2-7; no definite D call. Trimming left V 3 bases short and J 4 bases short, with 10 bases between. This CDR3 contains 12 residues. CDR1 and CDR2 from the germline V gene are SQVTM and ANQGSEA. For the CDR3, the DNA is TGCAGCGTTGACGCCAAAACTTACGAGCAGTACTTC. Translating gives CSVDAKTYEQYF.

As for this clone: Other DNA sequences of this sample code for an identical CDR3. This rearrangement joins TRBV9 to TRBJ2-5; perhaps D is TRBD1 or TRBD2 (5 bases each). Germline loops: CDR1 SGDLS, CDR2 YYNGEE. V lost 0 bases to trimming and J lost 5 bases, with 14 bases between them. The CDR3 runs to 15 residues. Here the CDR3 DNA reads TGTGCCAGCAGCGTAGGGGGCGGGCCAGGGGAGACCCAGTACTTC. Translation: CASSVGGGPGETQYF.